These 21 T cell receptor beta chains were sequenced from one sample in a study of T cell repertoires in cytomegalovirus infection. Their cognate antigens are unknown. Each CDR3 protein is one row after TCRdb ran MiXCR on the reads. The table records approximately 1,000,000 distinct CDR3 sequences, around 32% of them present only once. This sample comprised cultured CD8+ T cells from PBMCs, obtained from culture after CMV antigen stimulation. These receptor sequences come from a human donor in good health (CMV status not recorded). Some clones in this sample may be carry-over from other donors' samples.

Remarks on this clonotype: The junction and the germline gene differ at one end; a read error may be behind it. The J gene is TRBJ2-3, the V gene TRBV7-6, with D possibly TRBD2 on 5 matching bases. This CDR3 has 13 residues. Germline V gene sequence: CDR1 SGHVS, CDR2 FNYEAQ. In DNA, the CDR3 is TGTGTCAGCAGCTTAGCGCAGAGGGATACGCAGTATTTT. It encodes CVSSLAQRDTQYF. Based on the CDR3 plus reference TRBV7-6 and TRBJ2-3, the full variable domain is GAGVSQSPRYKVTKRGQDVALRCDPISGHVSLYWYRQALGQGPEFLTYFNYEAQQDKSGLPNDRFSAERPEGSISTLTIQRTEQRDSAMYRCVSSLAQRDTQYFGPGTRLTVL.

This clonotype has more than one count but fewer than ten. The rearrangement links TRBV2 to TRBJ2-7, with TRBD1 matching over 8 bases. V lost 2 bases and J lost 7; bases outside the gene matches: 10. The CDR3 has 15 amino acids. Germline CDR1 SNHLY, CDR2 FYNNEI. CDR3 sequence: CASSETEARTGEQYV. CDR3 coding DNA: TGTGCCAGCAGTGAAACAGAGGCTCGGACAGGGGAGCAGTACGTC.

At least ten counts were recorded for this clonotype. V usage is TRBV7-6 and J usage is TRBJ2-1, with D perhaps assigned TRBD1 or TRBD2 (6 bases each). The CDR3 is 17 residues long. CDR1 and CDR2 (germline): SGHVS, FNYEAQ. V was cut by 1 base and J by 7 bases, with 20 bases left in between. The DNA for the CDR3 is TGTGCCAGCAGCTTAGTGGTCGGGGGCCGCCGAGGGAATGAGCAGTTCTTC. Translation gives CASSLVVGGRRGNEQFF.

This chain joins TRBV4-1 and TRBJ2-3; TRBD1 matches at 7 bases. Germline lookup yields CDR1 MGHRA and CDR2 YSYEKL. The CDR3 runs 15 residues. V lost 3 bases, J lost 2 bases, and 5 bases stayed unmatched. The CDR3 coding sequence is TGCGCCAGCAGCCAGACAGGGCGCTCCACAGATACGCAGTATTTT. The encoded protein is CASSQTGRSTDTQYF.

The V gene is TRBV29-1, the J gene TRBJ1-1; D is uncertain. The CDR3 is 13 amino acids. Trimming pared 0 bases from V and 2 bases from J, leaving 7 bases between. In germline, CDR1 is SQVTM, CDR2 ANQGSEA. The CDR3, as DNA: TGCAGCGTTGAAGACCCGGATAACACTGAAGCTTTCTTT. As protein: CSVEDPDNTEAFF.

The chain employs TRBV27 and TRBJ2-2, with 8 positions matching TRBD1. Germline V lookup: CDR1 MNHEY, CDR2 SMNVEV (reference sequence). The CDR3 length is 15 residues. J lost 4 bases, V lost 2 bases, and 3 bases had no gene match. The CDR3 spells CASSLPGTGTGELFF. Written as DNA, the CDR3 is TGTGCCAGCAGTTTACCCGGGACAGGCACCGGGGAGCTGTTTTTT.

The CDR3 nucleotides read TGTGCCAGCGCCTATGGAGACTCTGGGGCCAACGTCCTGACTTTC. This encodes CASAYGDSGANVLTF. V is TRBV6-2 or TRBV6-3 and J is TRBJ2-6; no clear D gene. The CDR3 runs 15 residues. Trimming took 8 bases from V and 0 from J, leaving 11 bases between them. Per germline, CDR1 MNHEY and CDR2 SVGEGT.

J is TRBJ2-5 and V is TRBV28; D remains ambiguous. Trimming removed 4 bases at V and 2 bases at J, with 5 bases between. This CDR3 has 12 amino acids. CDR1 is MDHEN and CDR2 is SYDVKM in the germline V gene. The CDR3 protein is CASSSWQETQYF. As DNA, the CDR3 is TGTGCCAGCAGTTCGTGGCAAGAGACCCAGTACTTC.

V and J are TRBV27 and TRBJ2-3, with D possibly matching TRBD2 (7 bases). Trimming cost V 0 bases and J 3 bases, with 19 bases left between them. This CDR3 has 18 residues. Germline loops: CDR1 MNHEY, CDR2 SMNVEV (reference sequence). The CDR3 bases are TGTGCCAGCAGTTTATCGAGCCCGGGGGGCTTCCCGACAGATACGCAGTATTTT. Translation gives CASSLSSPGGFPTDTQYF.

A few counts support this clonotype. V gene TRBV6-1 combines with J gene TRBJ2-7; 8 bases are shared with TRBD1. This CDR3 contains 15 residues. CDR1 and CDR2 (germline): MNHNS, SASEGT. V shed 2 bases and J 4 bases; nucleotides not matched to a gene: 7. The CDR3 spells CASSEWAGGVYEQYF. CDR3 nucleotides: TGTGCCAGCAGTGAATGGGCAGGGGGCGTTTACGAGCAGTACTTC.

Ten or more counts support this clonotype. CDR3 residues: CASSLGGGIYYGYTF. CDR3 bases: TGTGCCAGCAGCTTAGGGGGCGGTATCTACTATGGCTACACCTTC. This chain links TRBV7-9 with TRBJ1-2, with D maybe TRBD1 (5 bases). The CDR3 has 15 residues. The V end was cut by 1 base, the J end by 3 bases, with 12 bases between. CDR1 and CDR2 (germline): SEHNR, FQNEAQ (reference sequence).

The chain couples TRBV18 to TRBJ1-1; D is undetermined. Germline CDR1 is KGHSH and CDR2 is LQKENI. V was trimmed by 0 bases and J by 4 bases, leaving 12 bases between them. This CDR3 has 15 residues. The CDR3 coding sequence is TGTGCCAGCTCACCACCGATGAGGGAGGCCACTGAAGCTTTCTTT. Amino acids: CASSPPMREATEAFF. The full variable domain, its missing parts supplied by reference TRBV18 and TRBJ1-1, is NAGVMQNPRHLVRRRGQEARLRCSPMKGHSHVYWYRQLPEEGLKFMVYLQKENIIDESGMPKERFSAEFPKEGPSILRIQQVVRGDSAAYFCASSPPMREATEAFFGQGTRLTVV.

J is TRBJ2-3 and V is TRBV14, with TRBD2 matching over 9 bases. Germline V gene data show CDR1 as SGHDN and CDR2 as FVKESK. The V segment lost 0 bases and the J segment 2 bases; nucleotides outside the gene matches: 6. The length of the CDR3 is 17 residues. The CDR3 coding sequence is TGTGCCAGCAGCCAAGAACCCGGGACTAGCCTCACAGATACGCAGTATTTT. This sequence encodes CASSQEPGTSLTDTQYF.

This clonotype was seen more than once but under ten times. The chain couples TRBV4-2 to TRBJ2-5; 10 positions agree with TRBD2. Per the germline V gene, CDR1 is LGHNA and CDR2 is YNFKEQ. The CDR3 consists of 20 residues. With 1 base clipped from V and 5 bases from J, the junction kept 19 bases outside the gene matches. DNA of the CDR3: TGTGCCAGCAGCCAAGTTCTTTTGGACGGGGGACTAGCGAGTTTCGAGACCCAGTACTTC. The encoded protein is CASSQVLLDGGLASFETQYF.

The gene calls are TRBV4-2 and TRBJ2-1; the D gene is possibly TRBD2 (6 bases). The CDR3 spans 16 residues. The V end lost 4 bases, the J end lost 0 bases, and 13 bases lay between the germline ends. Germline values: CDR1 LGHNA, CDR2 YNFKEQ. The CDR3 DNA reads as TGTGCCAGCAGCCCCCGGCTCGGGGGCTCCTACAATGAGCAGTTCTTC. As protein: CASSPRLGGSYNEQFF.

This sequence joins TRBV20-1 and TRBJ2-7; D is unresolved. V was clipped by 1 base and J by 0 bases, with 7 bases between them. The germline CDR1 and CDR2 sequences are DFQATT and SNEGSKA (reference sequence). The length of the CDR3 is 13 residues. The DNA for the CDR3 is TGCAGTGCTAGAGCGGCCAACTCCTACGAGCAGTACGTC. As protein: CSARAANSYEQYV.

This clonotype has a handful of counts. This chain joins TRBV7-9 and TRBJ2-1, with TRBD2 matching 11 bases. From germline, CDR1 is SEHNR and CDR2 FQNEAQ (reference sequence). This CDR3 contains 18 residues. V lost 4 bases and J lost 4; bases outside the gene matches: 12. CDR3 bases: TGTGCCAGCAGCTCCCTAGCGGGGGGTTCACCGTTATACAATGAGCAGTTCTTC. Its translation: CASSSLAGGSPLYNEQFF.

The gene calls are TRBV5-4 and TRBJ2-1, with D unresolved. Per the germline V gene, CDR1 is SGHNT and CDR2 is YYREEE (reference sequence). This CDR3 spans 15 amino acids. V was clipped by 3 bases and J by 8 bases, with 18 bases between them. The CDR3 coding sequence is TGTGCCAGCAGCTGGGTAGGAGACAAATTTGATGAGCAGTTCTTC. It codes for CASSWVGDKFDEQFF.

In its sample, this clonotype was seen a few times. The chain joins TRBV7-8 to TRBJ2-5; D is unresolved. V was trimmed by 2 bases and J by 2 bases, leaving 9 bases between them. The CDR3 is 14 amino acids. Germline V lookup: CDR1 SGHVS, CDR2 FQNEAQ. CDR3: CASSLPMGQETQYF. The CDR3 bases are TGTGCCAGCAGCTTACCTATGGGTCAAGAGACCCAGTACTTC.

The chain uses TRBV6-1 and TRBJ2-5, with 7 nucleotides matching TRBD1. CDR3 length: 16 amino acids. Germline lookup yields CDR1 MNHNS and CDR2 SASEGT. The trim removed 6 bases at V and 2 bases at J, leaving 12 bases unmatched. The CDR3 DNA follows: TGTGCCAGCAGCCACTCCAGGGGGAGTAGTCAAGAGACCCAGTACTTC. This gives the protein CASSHSRGSSQETQYF.

This clonotype was seen only a few times. For the CDR3, the DNA is TGTGCCAGCAGCCTTCCCGGGGGCTCCTACGAGCAGTACTTC. This translates into CASSLPGGSYEQYF. V gene TRBV7-6 combines with J gene TRBJ2-7; possible D gene TRBD2, 6 bases. The V gene lost 5 bases and the J gene lost 0 bases, with 11 bases spanning the gap. Germline V gives CDR1 SGHVS, CDR2 FNYEAQ. The CDR3 length is 14 residues.